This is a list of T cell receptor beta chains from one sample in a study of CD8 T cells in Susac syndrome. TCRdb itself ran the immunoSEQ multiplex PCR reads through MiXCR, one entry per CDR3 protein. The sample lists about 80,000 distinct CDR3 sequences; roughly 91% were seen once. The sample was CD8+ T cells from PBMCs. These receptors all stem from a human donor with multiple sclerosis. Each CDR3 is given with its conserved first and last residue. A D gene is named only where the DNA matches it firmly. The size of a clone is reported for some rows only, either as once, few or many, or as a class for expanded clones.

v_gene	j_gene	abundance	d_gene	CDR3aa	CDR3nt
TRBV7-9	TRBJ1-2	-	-	CASSQAAVGTGSYTF	TGTGCCAGCAGCCAGGCCGCGGTGGGAACAGGGAGCTACACCTTC
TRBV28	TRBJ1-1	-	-	CASSLQELEAFF	TGTGCCAGCAGTTTGCAGGAGCTTGAAGCTTTCTTT
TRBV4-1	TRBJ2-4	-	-	CASSQEAVLAKNIQYF	TGCGCCAGCAGCCAAGAGGCAGTCCTAGCCAAAAACATTCAGTACTTC
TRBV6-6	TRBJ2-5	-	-	CASSYMSLEALYF	TGTGCCAGCAGTTATATGTCACTAGAGGCTCTATACTTC
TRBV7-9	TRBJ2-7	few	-	CASSPGTGSYEQYF	TGTGCCAGCAGCCCGGGAACAGGCTCCTACGAGCAGTACTTC
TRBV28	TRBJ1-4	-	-	CATATVRGEKLFF	TGTGCCACAGCGACAGTTCGAGGGGAAAAACTGTTTTTT
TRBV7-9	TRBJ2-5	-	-	CASSLAPERADQETQYF	TGTGCCAGCAGCTTAGCGCCTGAGCGGGCCGACCAAGAGACCCAGTACTTC
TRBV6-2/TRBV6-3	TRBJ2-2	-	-	CASRDRDQERTGELFF	TGTGCCAGCAGAGACCGGGACCAGGAACGGACCGGGGAGCTGTTTTTT
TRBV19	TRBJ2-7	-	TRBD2	CATVSGEAPYEQYF	TGTGCCACCGTTAGCGGGGAGGCCCCCTACGAGCAGTACTTC
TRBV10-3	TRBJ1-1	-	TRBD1	CAISGGQGDTEAFF	TGTGCCATCAGTGGCGGACAGGGCGACACTGAAGCTTTCTTT
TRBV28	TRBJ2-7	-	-	CASSLFLGGSYEQYF	TGTGCCAGCAGTTTATTCCTGGGGGGCTCCTACGAGCAGTACTTC